Each of the 24 T cell receptor beta chains below was sequenced from the same sample in a study of chemoradiotherapy in HPV16-positive cancers (dated by TCRdb to 2021 to 2024). Libraries were made using the immunoSEQ multiplex PCR assay. The table comes from immuneACCESS by way of TCRdb, which keeps in-frame sequences with V and J called. Part of the clones is missing from these tables; in studies checked, under half for an unresolved V gene and the rest for unknown reasons. Present in this sample are approximately 2,000 clones, around 79% of which were seen just once. Less than 20% of the sample comes from the top ten. The starting material was tumor tissue, obtained from a patient who underwent chemoradiotherapy. The source is a human donor with HPV-associated anogenital cancer.

The rearrangement links TRBV28 to TRBJ1-1; D is unclear. Per germline, CDR1 MDHEN and CDR2 SYDVKM. The CDR3 runs to 13 residues. Trimming shortened V by 7 bases and J by 3 bases, and 12 bases separated the two germline ends. The CDR3 DNA sequence: TGTGCCAGCATCGACGGACTCCACACTGAAGCTTTCTTT. This sequence encodes CASIDGLHTEAFF.

This rearrangement joins TRBV5-1 to TRBJ1-3; 8 positions agree with TRBD1. From germline, CDR1 is SGHRS and CDR2 YFSETQ. This CDR3 is 15 amino acids long. V trimming: 4 bases; J trimming: 4 bases; junction bases outside the gene matches: 7. CDR3 in amino acids: CASSTDRASGNTIYF. CDR3 DNA: TGCGCCAGCAGCACGGACAGGGCGAGCGGAAACACCATATATTTT.

The chain carries TRBV7-9 and TRBJ2-5, with D perhaps TRBD1 (5 bases). The CDR3 sequence is 17 residues long. CDR1 and CDR2 (germline): SEHNR, FQNEAQ (reference sequence). V was trimmed by 2 bases and J by 5 bases, leaving 21 bases between them. The CDR3 is CASSLRAGMVFGETQYF. In DNA, the CDR3 is TGTGCCAGCAGCTTAAGGGCAGGGATGGTATTCGGGGAGACCCAGTACTTC.

The chain recombines TRBV4-1 with TRBJ2-3, with 8 positions matching TRBD2. The CDR3 consists of 18 residues. Trimming cost V 0 bases and J 0 bases; bases outside gene matches: 8. CDR1 and CDR2 (germline): MGHRA, YSYEKL. This CDR3 reads CASSQEGSGGFSTDTQYF. CDR3 in DNA: TGCGCCAGCAGCCAAGAGGGAAGCGGGGGATTTAGCACAGATACGCAGTATTTT.

The gene calls are TRBV11-2 and TRBJ2-2, with D maybe TRBD1 (5 bases). CDR1 SGHAT and CDR2 FQNNGV come from the germline V gene. The CDR3 has 13 residues. Deletions cut 6 bases from V and 2 bases from J, with 7 bases between. CDR3 loop: CASRTVNTGELFF. CDR3 DNA sequence: TGTGCCAGCAGGACAGTAAACACCGGGGAGCTGTTTTTT.

The rearrangement uses TRBV6-5 and TRBJ2-7, with 7 positions matching TRBD1. The germline gives CDR1 MNHEY, CDR2 SVGAGI. The CDR3 covers 14 residues. V was pared by 6 bases and J by 3 bases, with 8 bases of the junction left unmatched. In nucleotides, the CDR3 is TGTGCCAGCAGGGCGTGGGGACAGAACTACGAGCAGTACTTC. It codes for CASRAWGQNYEQYF.

V is TRBV15 and J is TRBJ2-7; TRBD1 aligns across 9 bases. The CDR3 is 14 amino acids. V gave up 3 bases and J gave up 5 bases; unmatched junction bases: 5. Germline-derived CDR1 and CDR2 are LNHNV and YYDKDF (reference sequence). The CDR3 region has the DNA TGTGCCACCAGCAGGGGACAGGGAGACAACGAGCAGTACTTC. It is translated as CATSRGQGDNEQYF.

This chain connects TRBV4-2 to TRBJ1-5; maybe TRBD1 (5 bases). Germline CDR1 reads LGHNA; CDR2 reads YNFKEQ. The CDR3 length is 15 residues. The V end was cut by 0 bases, the J end by 9 bases, with 15 bases between. This CDR3 is CASSQDRVGGRPQHF. DNA for the CDR3: TGTGCCAGCAGCCAAGATCGGGTGGGGGGTCGGCCCCAGCATTTT.

This clone is judged large. The chain links TRBV4-2 to TRBJ1-3; D is perhaps TRBD1 (5 bases). The CDR3 loop spans 18 amino acids. Per the germline V gene, CDR1 is LGHNA and CDR2 is YNFKEQ. The V end was cut by 0 bases, the J end by 0 bases, with 15 bases between. The CDR3 coding sequence is TGTGCCAGCAGCCAAGATATCTTCAGGGCGGGCTCTGGAAACACCATATATTTT. Its translation: CASSQDIFRAGSGNTIYF.

Notes on this clone: Mismatch with germline at one junction end may stem from a read error. The chain has TRBV10-3 and TRBJ1-1; TRBD1 aligns across 8 bases. The CDR3 totals 14 residues. CDR1 ENHRY and CDR2 SYGVKD come from the germline V gene. CDR3 sequence reads: CAISDPDRAGGGVF. The CDR3 DNA reads as TGTGCCATCAGTGACCCGGACAGGGCGGGCGGGGGTGTCTTT.

The chain combines TRBV6-6 with TRBJ1-2; no definite D call. The CDR3 runs to 13 residues. Trimming pared 1 base from V and 4 bases from J, leaving 7 bases between. Germline loops: CDR1 MNHNY, CDR2 SVGAGI (reference sequence). In nucleotides, the CDR3 is TGTGCCAGCAGTTACTTCTCTGGCTATGGCTACACCTTC. Amino acids: CASSYFSGYGYTF.

The rearrangement links TRBV5-1 to TRBJ2-1; D not certain. This CDR3 has 12 amino acids. V was pared by 6 bases and J by 3 bases, with 7 bases between. Germline values: CDR1 SGHRS, CDR2 YFSETQ. CDR3 in DNA: TGCGCCAGCACCGACAACTACAATGAGCAGTTCTTC. Amino acids: CASTDNYNEQFF.

The chain uses TRBV5-1 and TRBJ2-6; D unclear. The CDR3 loop spans 15 amino acids. Trimming took off 4 bases at V and 4 bases at J, with 12 bases between the two ends. Germline V gives CDR1 SGHRS, CDR2 YFSETQ. CDR3 residues: CASSTWTGGANVLTF. The CDR3 DNA sequence: TGCGCCAGCAGCACGTGGACCGGGGGGGCCAACGTCCTGACTTTC.

This chain links TRBV29-1 with TRBJ2-1; 10 nucleotides agree with TRBD2. Losses at the gene ends were 5 bases for V and 5 bases for J; bases not matched to a gene: 9. CDR1 is SQVTM, CDR2 ANQGSEA, per germline. There are 15 residues in the CDR3. The CDR3 spells CSVRLAGEVNNEQFF. In DNA, the CDR3 is TGCAGCGTTCGGCTAGCGGGGGAGGTCAACAATGAGCAGTTCTTC.

The CDR3 DNA sequence: TGCAGCGTTGGTGATGGGACAATCTTTGGGTTTTATGGCTACACCTTC. Protein product: CSVGDGTIFGFYGYTF. The J gene is TRBJ1-2, the V gene TRBV29-1; possible D gene TRBD1, 6 bases. V gave up 4 bases and J gave up 5 bases, with 23 bases separating them. The CDR3 is made up of 16 amino acids. CDR1 is SQVTM and CDR2 is ANQGSEA in the germline V gene.

This chain uses TRBV29-1 with TRBJ2-5; TRBD1 aligns across 7 bases. Per germline, CDR1 SQVTM and CDR2 ANQGSEA. Unmatched junction bases numbered 17, after V lost 8 bases and J lost 2 bases. The CDR3 runs to 16 residues. The DNA for the CDR3 is TGCAGCACCCAGGTAGGGGGCCCGTACTCTCAAGAGACCCAGTACTTC. Its protein is CSTQVGGPYSQETQYF.

The chain employs TRBV29-1 and TRBJ2-1; 11 bases align to TRBD2. Germline V gene lookup returns CDR1 SQVTM and CDR2 ANQGSEA. V trimming: 7 bases; J trimming: 0 bases; junction bases outside the gene matches: 5. The CDR3 loop spans 15 amino acids. The CDR3 DNA reads as TGCAGCGGGGGGACTAGCGGTCCCTCCTACAATGAGCAGTTCTTC. This sequence encodes CSGGTSGPSYNEQFF.

This chain joins TRBV27 and TRBJ2-5; 9 bases fit TRBD2. Per the germline V gene, CDR1 is MNHEY and CDR2 is SMNVEV (reference sequence). The CDR3 runs 16 residues. J gave up 4 bases and V 5 bases, and 11 bases lay outside the gene matches. The CDR3 nucleotides read TGTGCCAGCAGTCCCGGAATGCTAGCGGGGAGAGAGACCCAGTACTTC. It specifies CASSPGMLAGRETQYF.

The rearrangement joins TRBV19 to TRBJ1-6; D might be TRBD1 (6 bases). The CDR3 has 15 amino acids. The V end was cut by 5 bases, the J end by 10 bases, with 18 bases between. Germline assignment: CDR1 LNHDA and CDR2 SQIVND (reference sequence). This CDR3 reads CASSVGQGNYSPLHF. As DNA, the CDR3 is TGTGCCAGTAGTGTCGGCCAGGGGAATTACTCACCCCTCCACTTT.

This chain joins TRBV14 and TRBJ1-4; 8 bases are a match to TRBD1. V lost 1 base and J lost 4; bases outside the gene matches: 5. Germline CDR1 is SGHDN and CDR2 is FVKESK. CDR3 length: 16 amino acids. The CDR3 region has the DNA TGTGCCAGCAGCCAAGTAGGGACAGGTTATAATGAAAAACTGTTTTTT. Encoded protein: CASSQVGTGYNEKLFF.

The chain links TRBV9 to TRBJ2-1; the match to TRBD2 covers 11 bases. The junction had 16 bases not matched to a gene; V was cut back by 3 bases and J by 5 bases. CDR1 is SGDLS, CDR2 YYNGEE, per germline. The CDR3 is 19 amino acids. DNA for the CDR3: TGTGCCAGCAGCGGATCTAGCGGGGGGCAAACAGTCCATAACAATGAGCAGTTCTTC. Protein: CASSGSSGGQTVHNNEQFF. The full variable domain, with the rest looked up from reference TRBV9 and TRBJ2-1, is DSGVTQTPKHLITATGQRVTLRCSPRSGDLSVYWYQQSLDQGLQFLIQYYNGEERAKGNILERFSAQQFPDLHSELNLSSLELGDSALYFCASSGSSGGQTVHNNEQFFGPGTRLTVL.

The sample holds a few counts of this clone. This same CDR3 is encoded by further DNA sequences in the sample. The chain is built from TRBV11-2 and TRBJ1-1, with D unresolved. Trimming removed 5 bases at V and 1 base at J, with 8 bases between. The germline gives CDR1 SGHAT, CDR2 FQNNGV. CDR3 length equals 13 residues. CDR3 bases: TGTGCCAGCAGCCTACGACGGAACACTGAAGCTTTCTTT. It is translated as CASSLRRNTEAFF.

The rearrangement links TRBV4-1 to TRBJ2-2; TRBD1 might be the D (6 bases). CDR3 size: 16 residues. V lost 0 bases, J lost 4 bases, and 12 bases lay in between. In germline, CDR1 is MGHRA, CDR2 YSYEKL. CDR3 protein: CASSQDTGQFTGELFF. The CDR3 bases are TGCGCCAGCAGCCAAGATACAGGACAGTTCACCGGGGAGCTGTTTTTT.

V gene TRBV6-5 combines with J gene TRBJ2-3, with D tentatively TRBD2 (5 bases). The germline gives CDR1 MNHEY, CDR2 SVGAGI. V lost 2 bases and J 4 bases, leaving 13 bases between the germline ends. This CDR3 spans 15 amino acids. CDR3 residues: CASSYSFSGADTQYF. The CDR3 nucleotides read TGTGCCAGCAGTTACAGTTTCAGCGGCGCAGATACGCAGTATTTT.